This TCR beta chain was sequenced for a study of cytomegalovirus exposure and HLA in healthy donors. CDR1 and CDR2 from the germline V gene are GTSNPN and SVGIG (reference sequence). The CDR3 covers 16 residues. PCR was performed using 60 Vbeta and 13 Jbeta primers. Generated by immunoSEQ multiplex PCR, the TCRdb table keeps only in-frame clones and is missing some. The table has 90,000 to 140,000 clones, around 80% seen once. On this clone: What it binds is unknown. The junction departs from germline at one end; a sequencing error may be responsible. Other nucleotide sequences in the sample specify the same CDR3.

This cohort consisted of healthy bone marrow donors. Overall study findings and caveats: The classifier reportedly diagnosed cytomegalovirus status with high sensitivity and specificity. A likely sequencing artifact accounted for one observed cluster of highly shared sequence variants. Most of the TCR beta V segments (in an earlier analysis) were productive either about 87% or about 30% of the time.

The source is a man aged 35-49 years in good health and CMV-seropositive. V usage is TRBV30 and J usage is TRBJ1-5; weak D call: TRBD1 (6 bases). The sequenced sample was PBMCs. Here the CDR3 DNA reads TGTGCCTGGAGTGCTTGGACAGTCAATAGCAATCAGCCCCAGCACTTT. Its protein product is CAWSAWTVNSNQPQHF. The whole variable domain, filled in from reference TRBV30 and TRBJ1-5, reads SQTIHQWPATLVQPVGSPLSLECTVEGTSNPNLYWYRQAAGRGLQLLFYSVGIGQISSEVPQNLSASRPQDRQFILSSKKLLLSDSGFYLCAWSAWTVNSNQPQHFGDGTRLSIL.